These T cell receptor beta chains were read from a single sample in a study of cytomegalovirus exposure and HLA in healthy donors. This table comes from immunoSEQ multiplex PCR, and its TCRdb copy is limited to in-frame clones, with some not included. The sample contains 200,000 to 300,000 clones, around four fifths of which appear only once. The sample consisted of PBMCs. The receptors derive from a woman in her thirties or forties in good health and CMV-seropositive. Both conserved end residues are part of each CDR3. The D gene is left open where the match is weak. Size values are once, few and many counts, or a class for expanded clones, and some rows have none.

d_gene,v_gene,j_gene,abundance,CDR3aa,CDR3nt
TRBD1,TRBV30,TRBJ1-2,few,CAWRMTGVNYGYTF,TGTGCCTGGAGGATGACAGGGGTGAACTATGGCTACACCTTC
TRBD1,TRBV7-9,TRBJ1-2,NA,CASSSPNRGPGYGYTF,TGTGCCAGCAGCTCCCCCAACAGGGGGCCGGGATATGGCTACACCTTC
NA,TRBV5-6,TRBJ2-3,once,CASSFGGAFNTQYF,TGTGCCAGCAGCTTCGGAGGGGCTTTCAATACGCAGTATTTT
NA,TRBV9,TRBJ2-3,NA,CASSVSLTRDTQYF,TGTGCCAGCAGCGTATCCCTCACTCGGGATACGCAGTATTTT
TRBD1,TRBV7-2,TRBJ2-7,NA,CASSLGGQGLYEQYF,TGTGCCAGCAGCTTAGGGGGACAGGGGCTCTACGAGCAGTACTTC
TRBD2,TRBV7-6,TRBJ2-2,NA,CASSLGLAGTGELFF,TGTGCCAGCAGCTTAGGACTAGCGGGTACCGGGGAGCTGTTTTTT
TRBD2,TRBV5-1,TRBJ2-5,NA,CARTGTRRSYQETQYF,TGCGCCAGAACCGGGACTAGGAGGTCCTACCAAGAGACCCAGTACTTC
NA,TRBV5-6,TRBJ2-1,once,CASSLTRGHEQFF,TGTGCCAGCAGCTTGACCCGAGGCCATGAGCAGTTCTTC
NA,TRBV11-2,TRBJ1-2,NA,CASSQRAQNYGYTF,TGTGCCAGCAGCCAGCGAGCGCAGAACTATGGCTACACCTTC
NA,TRBV27,TRBJ1-2,NA,CASSSDTNNYGYTF,TGTGCCAGCAGTTCGGACACGAATAACTATGGCTACACCTTC
NA,TRBV5-1,TRBJ2-7,NA,CASSATGGYEQYF,TGCGCCAGCAGCGCTACCGGGGGCTACGAGCAGTACTTC
NA,TRBV7-2,TRBJ2-3,NA,CASSAPRSIASPDTQYF,TGTGCCAGCAGCGCTCCCAGATCCATAGCGAGCCCAGATACGCAGTATTTT
TRBD1,TRBV6-5,TRBJ2-2,NA,CASSYGTANTGELFF,TGTGCCAGCAGTTACGGGACAGCGAACACCGGGGAGCTGTTTTTT
TRBD1,TRBV30,TRBJ1-3,NA,CAWSAGDRAGNTIYF,TGTGCCTGGAGTGCCGGGGACAGGGCGGGAAACACCATATATTTT
TRBD1,TRBV10-3,TRBJ1-2,NA,CAISGRRTGHLNGYTF,TGTGCCATCAGTGGACGTAGGACAGGGCACCTCAATGGCTACACCTTC
TRBD1,TRBV7-2,TRBJ2-6,NA,CASRMGGQGASGANVLTF,TGTGCCAGCAGAATGGGGGGACAGGGGGCATCTGGGGCCAACGTCCTGACTTTC
NA,TRBV29-1,TRBJ1-2,NA,CASTASNYGYTF,TGCGCTTCGACAGCTTCTAACTATGGCTACACCTTC
TRBD1,TRBV18,TRBJ1-2,NA,CASSPPGQGAQNYGYTF,TGTGCCAGCTCACCACCGGGACAGGGGGCGCAGAACTATGGCTACACCTTC
TRBD2,TRBV7-2,TRBJ2-5,NA,CASSRDYLETQYF,TGTGCCAGCAGCCGGGACTACCTGGAGACCCAGTACTTC
NA,TRBV28,TRBJ2-7,NA,CASGPGLPPEQYF,TGTGCCAGCGGCCCAGGACTCCCCCCCGAGCAGTACTTC
TRBD1,TRBV25-1,TRBJ2-3,NA,CASSEYSGQGFTDTQYF,TGTGCCAGCAGTGAATATTCGGGACAGGGGTTCACAGATACGCAGTATTTT
TRBD1,TRBV30,TRBJ1-4,NA,CAWSRPTGGDTTNEKLFF,TGTGCCTGGAGTCGCCCGACAGGGGGTGACACAACTAATGAAAAACTGTTTTTT
NA,TRBV6-5,TRBJ1-1,NA,CASSFSGLGNTEAFF,TGTGCCAGCAGTTTCTCGGGACTGGGGAACACTGAAGCTTTCTTT
TRBD2,TRBV30,TRBJ2-1,NA,CAWSVSSGRLNEQFF,TGTGCCTGGAGTGTATCTAGCGGGAGACTCAATGAGCAGTTCTTC
NA,TRBV11-2,TRBJ1-1,NA,CASSSNQGGAFF,TGTGCCAGCAGCTCCAACCAGGGTGGCGCTTTCTTT
TRBD1,TRBV14,TRBJ1-2,once,CASSQTGGAGYTF,TGTGCCAGCAGCCAAACAGGGGGGGCTGGCTACACCTTC
TRBD2,TRBV7-3,TRBJ2-3,once,CASSQGLGTDTQYF,TGTGCCAGCAGCCAGGGACTAGGGACAGATACGCAGTATTTT
TRBD2,TRBV30,TRBJ2-1,NA,CAWSGGRGSYNEQFF,TGTGCCTGGAGTGGCGGGAGAGGTTCCTACAATGAGCAGTTCTTC
NA,TRBV5-4,TRBJ1-2,NA,CASSLVRETGYTF,TGTGCCAGCAGCTTGGTTAGGGAGACTGGCTACACCTTC
TRBD1,TRBV5-4,TRBJ2-7,NA,CASSLVSGQEYF,TGTGCCAGCAGCTTGGTTTCGGGACAGGAGTACTTC
NA,TRBV9,TRBJ1-5,NA,CASSVDGGINQPQHF,TGTGCCAGCAGCGTAGACGGGGGTATCAATCAGCCCCAGCATTTT
TRBD2,TRBV7-2,TRBJ2-1,NA,CASSLVSGRINEQFF,TGTGCCAGCAGCTTAGTTAGCGGGAGGATTAATGAGCAGTTCTTC
NA,TRBV11-1,TRBJ2-1,NA,CASSLASGGSEQFF,TGTGCCAGCAGCTTAGCGTCGGGCGGGTCTGAGCAGTTCTTC
TRBD2,TRBV30,TRBJ2-3,once,CAWRKTSTTDTQYF,TGTGCCTGGAGGAAGACTAGCACCACAGATACGCAGTATTTT
NA,TRBV11-2,TRBJ2-4,NA,CASSLVGLPSLAKNIQYF,TGTGCCAGCAGCTTAGTGGGACTCCCGAGCCTAGCCAAAAACATTCAGTACTTC
NA,TRBV6-5,TRBJ1-1,NA,CASSYSGGTEAFF,TGTGCCAGCAGTTACTCCGGGGGGACTGAAGCTTTCTTT
NA,TRBV1,TRBJ1-2,NA,CTSSQDMTGYLLGYTF,TGCACCAGCAGCCAGGATATGACAGGGTATTTACTCGGCTACACCTTC
TRBD2,TRBV5-4,TRBJ2-1,few,CASSLLTSGRASSYNEQFF,TGTGCCAGCAGCTTGTTAACTAGCGGGAGGGCCTCGTCCTACAATGAGCAGTTCTTC
NA,TRBV27,TRBJ2-7,NA,CASSSLSSSYEQYF,TGTGCCAGCAGTTCCCTCTCCAGCTCCTACGAGCAGTACTTC
TRBD1,TRBV4-3,TRBJ1-4,once,CASSQSGGYNEKLFF,TGCGCCAGCAGCCAATCAGGGGGTTATAATGAAAAACTGTTTTTT
TRBD1,TRBV9,TRBJ1-2,NA,CASSALTSRTGMDGYTF,TGTGCCAGCAGCGCCTTAACGAGTCGGACAGGGATGGATGGCTACACCTTC
NA,TRBV28,TRBJ1-1,NA,CASSSARARTEAFF,TGTGCCAGCAGTTCCGCGAGGGCGCGGACTGAAGCTTTCTTT
NA,TRBV5-4,TRBJ1-1,NA,CASHTPPGFTEAFF,TGTGCCAGTCATACCCCCCCGGGATTCACTGAAGCTTTCTTT
NA,TRBV9,TRBJ2-7,NA,CASSLGLEYEQYF,TGTGCCAGCAGCTTGGGACTGGAATACGAGCAGTACTTC
NA,TRBV28,TRBJ2-3,NA,CASSAGLSRGTDTQYF,TGTGCCAGCAGTGCTGGACTGTCAAGGGGCACAGATACGCAGTATTTT
NA,TRBV28,TRBJ2-1,NA,CASSIRRDEQFF,TGTGCCAGCAGCATAAGACGGGATGAGCAGTTCTTC
NA,TRBV2,TRBJ2-1,NA,CASKWGDSYNEQFF,TGTGCCAGCAAGTGGGGGGATTCCTACAATGAGCAGTTCTTC
NA,TRBV7-3,TRBJ2-1,NA,CASSSRRGIEANEQFF,TGTGCCAGCAGCTCCCGTAGGGGGATCGAGGCGAATGAGCAGTTCTTC
TRBD1,TRBV28,TRBJ1-2,few,CASSQGDYGYTF,TGTGCCAGCAGTCAGGGGGACTATGGCTACACCTTC
TRBD2,TRBV10-3,TRBJ2-3,NA,CAISPSSGRTPDTQYF,TGTGCCATCAGCCCCTCTAGCGGGAGGACGCCAGATACGCAGTATTTT
NA,TRBV19,TRBJ2-5,NA,CASSMYTGNQETQYF,TGTGCCAGTAGTATGTATACAGGGAACCAAGAGACCCAGTACTTC
NA,TRBV9,TRBJ2-7,NA,CASSVAAGDYEQYF,TGTGCCAGCAGCGTAGCGGCAGGGGACTACGAGCAGTACTTC
NA,TRBV2,TRBJ1-2,NA,CASSQEGFSYGYTF,TGTGCCAGCTCCCAGGAGGGTTTCTCCTATGGCTACACCTTC